Listed here are 6 T cell receptor beta chains from one sample, sequenced in a study of CD8+ T cells in alopecia areata. The sequencing template was cDNA reverse transcribed from extracted RNA. Generated by immunoSEQ multiplex PCR, the TCRdb table keeps only in-frame clones and is missing some. The table records 200,000 to 250,000 clones, about 57% of them present only once. Stated treatment: oral pan-JAK inhibitor, 5-10 mg twice daily. Sequenced here: CD4+ T cells sorted from blood, sampled at week 4, from a patient treated with tofacitinib. The receptor source for this set is a human donor with alopecia areata.

V and J are TRBV7-7 and TRBJ1-1; 8 bases are a match to TRBD1. Germline V gene data show CDR1 as SSHAT and CDR2 as FNYEAQ (reference sequence). The ends lost 5 bases at V and 3 bases at J; junction bases unmatched: 8. The CDR3 is 15 residues long. CDR3 coding DNA: TGTGCCAGCAGCCCATGGACAGGGAGGGACACTGAAGCTTTCTTT. It yields the protein CASSPWTGRDTEAFF.

The chain joins TRBV27 to TRBJ2-6; 8 bases are a match to TRBD2. CDR3 length equals 19 residues. Germline CDR1 MNHEY, CDR2 SMNVEV (reference sequence). Trimming removed 8 bases from V and 0 bases from J; junction bases left unmatched: 15. The CDR3 nucleotides read TGTGCCAGCTCTAGGGTTAGCGGGACCATTAGCTCTGGGGCCAACGTCCTGACTTTC. It yields the protein CASSRVSGTISSGANVLTF. Complete variable domain (other parts from reference TRBV27 and TRBJ2-6): EAQVTQNPRYLITVTGKKLTVTCSQNMNHEYMSWYRQDPGLGLRQIYYSMNVEVTDKGDVPEGYKVSRKEKRNFPLILESPSPNQTSLYFCASSRVSGTISSGANVLTFGAGSRLTVL.

V and J are TRBV5-1 and TRBJ2-1, with 15 bases that match TRBD2. V shed 4 bases and J 7 bases; nucleotides not matched to a gene: 3. Germline V gene data show CDR1 as SGHRS and CDR2 as YFSETQ. There are 15 residues in the CDR3. The CDR3 nucleotides read TGCGCCAGCAGCCCGGGACTAGCGGGGGGTAATGAGCAGTTCTTC. This sequence encodes CASSPGLAGGNEQFF.

J is TRBJ1-5 and V is TRBV5-6; unclear D gene. The germline V gene encodes CDR1 SGHDT and CDR2 YYEEEE. The CDR3 totals 14 residues. Trimming removed 3 bases from V and 4 bases from J, with 11 bases in between. The CDR3 bases are TGTGCCAGCAGCTCGTATGCTAGGAATCAGCCCCAGCATTTT. Translated, it gives CASSSYARNQPQHF.

A few counts support this clone. The V call is TRBV4-1, the J call TRBJ1-1; no reliable D call. Germline V CDR1 and CDR2: MGHRA, YSYEKL. CDR3 length: 14 residues. Trimming left V 0 bases short and J 8 bases short, with 13 bases between. CDR3 sequence (DNA): TGCGCCAGCAGCCAAGATTCGCGAGGGCTCGAAGCTTTCTTT. Amino acid sequence: CASSQDSRGLEAFF.

This clone showed up just a few times. J is TRBJ2-1 and V is TRBV23-1; 9 nucleotides align to TRBD2. TRBV23-1 is given ORF status, its function remaining uncertain. Unmatched junction bases numbered 14, after V lost 8 bases and J lost 9 bases. The CDR3 length is 15 residues. The CDR3 here is CASVRTGTSTSEQFF. The CDR3 coding sequence is TGCGCCAGCGTTAGGACCGGGACTAGCACTAGTGAGCAGTTCTTC.